One and the same sample provided the 9 T cell receptor beta chains below, sequenced in a study of OX40 agonist ivuxolimab in advanced cancers. Sequencing was performed with immunoSEQ multiplex PCR; in TCRdb, only in-frame clones are kept and a portion is missing. The sample has over 35,000 clones; about 89% are singletons. Source: CD4+ or CD8+ T cells sorted from blood, taken in a trial of the OX40 agonist ivuxolimab. The receptor set was obtained from an adult with an advanced solid tumor such as melanoma, head and neck, liver or kidney cancer.

The V call is TRBV4-1, the J call TRBJ1-5; TRBD1 matches 7 bases. Losses at the gene ends were 4 bases for V and 10 bases for J; bases not matched to a gene: 7. CDR1 is MGHRA and CDR2 is YSYEKL in the germline V gene. The CDR3 runs 13 residues. CDR3 sequence (DNA): TGCGCCAGCAGCCGAGGGACAGATACACCCCAGCATTTT. Residues: CASSRGTDTPQHF.

The chain uses TRBV2 and TRBJ1-1; D unresolved. V was clipped by 6 bases and J by 5 bases, with 7 bases between them. Germline-derived CDR1 and CDR2 are SNHLY and FYNNEI. The CDR3 sequence is 11 residues long. CDR3 protein: CASSPVTEAFF. In nucleotides, the CDR3 is TGTGCCAGCAGCCCGGTGACTGAAGCTTTCTTT.

The rearrangement links TRBV6-5 to TRBJ1-3; the D is unclear. V was shortened by 2 bases and J by 4 bases, with 6 bases between the two germline ends. This CDR3 contains 13 residues. CDR1 MNHEY and CDR2 SVGAGI come from the germline V gene. Written as DNA, the CDR3 is TGTGCCAGCAGTTACAAGTGGGGAAACACCATATATTTT. Translation: CASSYKWGNTIYF.

The DNA for the CDR3 is TGTGCCAGCAGCGACCCCAGACGGGGGATGAACACTGAAGCTTTCTTT. Translation gives CASSDPRRGMNTEAFF. This chain uses TRBV13 with TRBJ1-1; tentative D call: TRBD1 (5 bases). Germline V gene sequence: CDR1 PRHDT, CDR2 FYEKMQ (reference sequence). The CDR3 runs to 16 residues. Trimming took 5 bases from V and 0 from J, leaving 16 bases between them.

The chain recombines TRBV27 with TRBJ1-1; 8 bases line up with TRBD1. Germline V gene sequence: CDR1 MNHEY, CDR2 SMNVEV (reference sequence). This CDR3 comprises 17 residues. V gave up 4 bases and J gave up 2 bases; unmatched junction bases: 12. The CDR3 sequence is CASSSTILRGRNTEAFF. The CDR3 DNA is TGTGCCAGCAGTTCGACCATCCTCAGGGGGCGAAACACTGAAGCTTTCTTT.

The rearrangement uses TRBV6-5 and TRBJ1-6; 8 bases match TRBD1. The CDR3 is made up of 16 amino acids. The trim removed 4 bases at V and 1 base at J, leaving 3 bases unmatched. Germline CDR1 MNHEY, CDR2 SVGAGI. In DNA, the CDR3 is TGTGCCAGCAGTTCCAGGGGGCTATCCTATAATTCACCCCTCCACTTT. Residues: CASSSRGLSYNSPLHF.

The rearrangement uses TRBV27 and TRBJ1-4; the D is unclear. This CDR3 region has 16 residues. Trimming shortened V by 0 bases and J by 7 bases, and 15 bases separated the two germline ends. CDR1 and CDR2 from the germline V gene are MNHEY and SMNVEV (reference sequence). This chain's CDR3 is CASSLSSGTSTEKLFF. DNA of the CDR3: TGTGCCAGCAGTTTATCGTCCGGAACAAGCACTGAAAAACTGTTTTTT.

The V and J genes are TRBV6-5 and TRBJ2-7, with D unclear. Trimming removed 5 bases at V and 5 bases at J, with 7 bases between. CDR1 is MNHEY and CDR2 is SVGAGI in the germline V gene. The CDR3 totals 11 residues. The CDR3 reads CASSTLNEQYF. The CDR3 DNA is TGTGCCAGCAGTACCTTGAACGAGCAGTACTTC.

This sequence joins TRBV19 and TRBJ2-1; unclear D gene. Looked up from germline, CDR1 is LNHDA and CDR2 is SQIVND (reference sequence). The CDR3 sequence is 11 residues long. V shed 10 bases and J shed 10 bases, with 14 bases lying between them. CDR3: CATMDAWEQFF. The CDR3 DNA reads as TGTGCCACTATGGACGCTTGGGAGCAGTTCTTC.